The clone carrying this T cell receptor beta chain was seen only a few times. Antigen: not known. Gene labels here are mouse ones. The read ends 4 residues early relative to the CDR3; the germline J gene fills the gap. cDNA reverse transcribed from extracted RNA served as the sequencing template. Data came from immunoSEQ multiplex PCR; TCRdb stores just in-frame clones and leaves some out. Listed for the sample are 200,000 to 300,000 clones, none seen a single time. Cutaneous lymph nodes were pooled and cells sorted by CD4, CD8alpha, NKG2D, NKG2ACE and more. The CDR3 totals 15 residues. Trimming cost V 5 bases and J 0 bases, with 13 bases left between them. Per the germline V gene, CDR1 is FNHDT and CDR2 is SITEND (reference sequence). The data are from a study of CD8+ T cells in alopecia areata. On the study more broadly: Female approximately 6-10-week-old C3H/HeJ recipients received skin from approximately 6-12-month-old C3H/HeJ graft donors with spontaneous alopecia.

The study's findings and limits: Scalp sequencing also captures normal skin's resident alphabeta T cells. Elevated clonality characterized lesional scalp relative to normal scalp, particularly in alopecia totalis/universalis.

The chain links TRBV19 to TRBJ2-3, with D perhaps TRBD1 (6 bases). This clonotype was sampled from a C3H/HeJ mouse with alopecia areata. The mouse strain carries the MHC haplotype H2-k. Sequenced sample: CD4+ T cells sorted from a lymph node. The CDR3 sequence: CASRPGTYSAETLYF. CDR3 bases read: TGTGCCAGCAGGCCCGGGACATATAGTGCAGAA.